This record concerns one TCR beta chain sequence. This beta chain is a stray read from a library made for alpha chains; its abundance is not meaningful. This sample was included in a study of spatial heterogeneity in lung cancer. TCRdb independently ran MiXCR on the 5' RACE reads; one entry per CDR3 protein. The sample carries 9,500 to 15,000 distinct CDR3 sequences, approximately 6% recorded once. This sample's time point: sample taken at primary tumor resection. Unsorted whole RNA samples from tumor, nontumor lung or frozen PBMC were sequenced. V gave up 0 bases and J gave up 4 bases, with 13 bases separating them. In germline, CDR1 is LGHNA, CDR2 YNFKEQ. The CDR3 contains 15 residues.

This chain links TRBV4-2 with TRBJ2-7; no definite D call. The receptor comes from a male donor with early-stage non-small cell lung cancer. This sample comprised normal lung tissue next to the tumor, obtained at surgery. CDR3: CASSQDQVSNYEQYF. The DNA for the CDR3 is TGTGCCAGCAGCCAAGATCAGGTTAGCAATTACGAGCAGTACTTC.